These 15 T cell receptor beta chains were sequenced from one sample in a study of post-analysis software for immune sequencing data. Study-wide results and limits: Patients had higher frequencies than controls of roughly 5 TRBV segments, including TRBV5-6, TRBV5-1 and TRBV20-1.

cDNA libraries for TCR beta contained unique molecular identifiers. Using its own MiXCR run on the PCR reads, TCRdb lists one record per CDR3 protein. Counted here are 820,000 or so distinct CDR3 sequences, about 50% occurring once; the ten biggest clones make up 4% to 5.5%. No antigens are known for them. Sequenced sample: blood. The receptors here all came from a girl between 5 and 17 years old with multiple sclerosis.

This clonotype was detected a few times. The CDR3 DNA sequence: TGTGCCTGGAGTGTACAGCACAGCTACGAGCAGTACTTC. It translates to CAWSVQHSYEQYF. The V call is TRBV30, the J call TRBJ2-4; D not certain. The J call is uncertain, as TRBJ2-7 better fits the DNA end. In germline, CDR1 is GTSNPN, CDR2 SVGIG (reference sequence). The CDR3 runs 13 residues.

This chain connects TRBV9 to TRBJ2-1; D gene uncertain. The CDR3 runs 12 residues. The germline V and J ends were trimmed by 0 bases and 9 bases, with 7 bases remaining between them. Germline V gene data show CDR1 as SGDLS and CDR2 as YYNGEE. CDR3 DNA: TGTGCCAGCAGCGTAGGGATTACTGAGCAGTTCTTC. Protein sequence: CASSVGITEQFF.

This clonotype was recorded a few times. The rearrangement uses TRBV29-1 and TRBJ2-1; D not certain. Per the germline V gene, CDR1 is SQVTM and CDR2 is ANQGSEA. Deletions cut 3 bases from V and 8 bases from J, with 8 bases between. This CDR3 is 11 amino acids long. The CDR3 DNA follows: TGCAGCGTTGATCTGGGCCATGAGCAGTTCTTC. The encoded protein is CSVDLGHEQFF.

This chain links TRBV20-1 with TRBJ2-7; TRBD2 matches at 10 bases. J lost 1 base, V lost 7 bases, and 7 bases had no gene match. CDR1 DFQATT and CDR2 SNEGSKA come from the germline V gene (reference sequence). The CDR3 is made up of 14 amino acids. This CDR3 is CSVKREGRSYEQYF. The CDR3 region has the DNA TGCAGTGTAAAGCGGGAGGGCCGGTCCTACGAGCAGTACTTC.

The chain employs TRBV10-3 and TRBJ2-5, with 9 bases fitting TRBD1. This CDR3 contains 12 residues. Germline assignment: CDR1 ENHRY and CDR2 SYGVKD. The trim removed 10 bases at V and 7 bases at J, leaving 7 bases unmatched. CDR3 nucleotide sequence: TGTGCCACTACGGGACAGGGCGTGACCCAGTACTTC. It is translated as CATTGQGVTQYF.

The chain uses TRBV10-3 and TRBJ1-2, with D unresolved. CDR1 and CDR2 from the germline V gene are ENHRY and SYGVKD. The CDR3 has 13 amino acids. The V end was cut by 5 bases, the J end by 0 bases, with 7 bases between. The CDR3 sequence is CAISHQTNYGYTF. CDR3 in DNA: TGTGCCATCAGTCACCAGACTAACTATGGCTACACCTTC.

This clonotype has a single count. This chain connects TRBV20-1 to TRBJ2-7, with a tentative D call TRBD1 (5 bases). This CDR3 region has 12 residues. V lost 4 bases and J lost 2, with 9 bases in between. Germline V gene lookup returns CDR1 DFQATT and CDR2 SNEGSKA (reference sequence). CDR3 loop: CSATDIPYEQYF. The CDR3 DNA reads TGCAGTGCTACGGACATCCCCTACGAGCAGTACTTC.

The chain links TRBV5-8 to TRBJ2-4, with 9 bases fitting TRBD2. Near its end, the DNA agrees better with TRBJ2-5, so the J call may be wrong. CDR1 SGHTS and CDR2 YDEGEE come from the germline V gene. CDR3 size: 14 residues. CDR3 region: CASSRGGAWETQYF. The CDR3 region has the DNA TGTGCCAGCAGTCGCGGGGGGGCCTGGGAGACCCAGTACTTC.

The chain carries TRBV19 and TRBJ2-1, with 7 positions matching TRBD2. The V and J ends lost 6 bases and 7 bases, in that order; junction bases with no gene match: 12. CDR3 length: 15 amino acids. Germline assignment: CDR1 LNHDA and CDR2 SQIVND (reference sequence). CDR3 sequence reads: CASRGLRWGGNEQFF. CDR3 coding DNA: TGTGCCAGTAGAGGACTCCGATGGGGGGGGAATGAGCAGTTCTTC.

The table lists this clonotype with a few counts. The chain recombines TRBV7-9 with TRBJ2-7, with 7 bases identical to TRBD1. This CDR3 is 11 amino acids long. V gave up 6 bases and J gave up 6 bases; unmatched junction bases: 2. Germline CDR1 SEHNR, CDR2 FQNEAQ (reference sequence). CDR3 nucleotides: TGTGCCAGCAGGACAGGGATCGAGCAGTACTTC. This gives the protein CASRTGIEQYF.

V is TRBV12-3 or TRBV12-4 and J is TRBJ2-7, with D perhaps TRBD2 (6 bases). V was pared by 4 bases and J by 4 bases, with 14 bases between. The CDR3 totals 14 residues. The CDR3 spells CASSWGLHNYEQYF. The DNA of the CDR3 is TGTGCCAGCAGTTGGGGACTCCACAATTACGAGCAGTACTTC.

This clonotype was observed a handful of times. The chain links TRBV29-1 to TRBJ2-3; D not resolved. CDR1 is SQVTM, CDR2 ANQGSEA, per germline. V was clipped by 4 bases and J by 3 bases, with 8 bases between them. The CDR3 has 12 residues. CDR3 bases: TGCAGCGTTGGGAGAGAAACAGATACGCAGTATTTT. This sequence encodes CSVGRETDTQYF.

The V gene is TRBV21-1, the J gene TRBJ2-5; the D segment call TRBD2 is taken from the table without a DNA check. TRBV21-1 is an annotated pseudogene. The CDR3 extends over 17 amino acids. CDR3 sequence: CASRPSGGRVYQETQYF. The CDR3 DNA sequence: TGTGCCAGCAGGCCTAGCGGGGGACGTGTGTACCAAGAGACCCAGTACTTC.

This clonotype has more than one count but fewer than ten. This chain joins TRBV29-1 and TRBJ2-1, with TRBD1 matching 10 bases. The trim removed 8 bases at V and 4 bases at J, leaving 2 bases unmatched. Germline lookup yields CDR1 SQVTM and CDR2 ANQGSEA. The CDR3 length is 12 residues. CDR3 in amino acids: CSSGQGYNEQFF. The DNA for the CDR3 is TGCAGCTCGGGACAGGGGTACAATGAGCAGTTCTTC.

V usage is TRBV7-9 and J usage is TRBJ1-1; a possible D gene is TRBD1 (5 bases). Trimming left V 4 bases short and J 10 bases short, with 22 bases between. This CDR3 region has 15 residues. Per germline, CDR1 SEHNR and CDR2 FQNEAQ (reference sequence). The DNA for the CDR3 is TGTGCCAGCAGCTCTTCCCCGGGACCGATACCTGGAGCTTTCTTT. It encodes CASSSSPGPIPGAFF.